Listed here are 24 T cell receptor beta chains from one sample, sequenced in a study of blood T cell repertoires in COVID-19. Profiling relied on immunoSEQ multiplex PCR, and the TCRdb table lists in-frame clones only, not all of them. This table has 500,000 to 600,000 clones, around 90% appearing once. Sequencing used peripheral blood. These receptor sequences come from a woman in her forties or fifties with COVID-19, enrolled during active disease.

The chain is built from TRBV2 and TRBJ2-3; 9 nucleotides align to TRBD1. Germline V lookup: CDR1 SNHLY, CDR2 FYNNEI. Trimming removed 6 bases from V and 6 bases from J; junction bases left unmatched: 4. The CDR3 spans 13 residues. Here the CDR3 DNA reads TGTGCCAGCAGCCGGGACAGGGCGGATACGCAGTATTTT. Encoded protein: CASSRDRADTQYF.

This chain uses TRBV5-1 with TRBJ2-5; D gene unclear. The CDR3 length is 11 residues. The ends were cut back, 7 bases at V and 2 bases at J, with 6 bases in the middle. CDR1 and CDR2 from the germline V gene are SGHRS and YFSETQ. CDR3 loop: CASRGQETQYF. In DNA, the CDR3 is TGCGCCAGCCGAGGACAAGAGACCCAGTACTTC.

V usage is TRBV5-4 and J usage is TRBJ1-1; D remains ambiguous. The CDR3 loop spans 13 amino acids. Germline lookup yields CDR1 SGHNT and CDR2 YYREEE (reference sequence). The V end lost 6 bases, the J end lost 8 bases, and 17 bases lay between the germline ends. The CDR3 spells CASTHQDGLEAFF. CDR3 bases: TGTGCCAGCACCCACCAAGACGGACTCGAAGCTTTCTTT.

This chain uses TRBV18 with TRBJ1-1, with D unclear. Trimming took 0 bases from V and 3 from J, leaving 17 bases between them. This CDR3 is built from 17 residues. Per the germline V gene, CDR1 is KGHSH and CDR2 is LQKENI. The CDR3 sequence is CASSPPRRPQVDTEAFF. In DNA form, the CDR3 reads TGTGCCAGCTCACCACCTCGCCGCCCTCAAGTAGACACTGAAGCTTTCTTT.

This sequence joins TRBV5-5 and TRBJ2-3; possibly TRBD1 for D (6 bases). The germline V gene has CDR1 SGHKS and CDR2 YYEKEE (reference sequence). The germline V and J ends were trimmed by 4 bases and 2 bases, with 14 bases remaining between them. The CDR3 covers 15 residues. CDR3 coding DNA: TGTGCCAGCAGCACGGCAGGGGTAGACACAGATACGCAGTATTTT. It encodes CASSTAGVDTDTQYF.

The chain combines TRBV10-3 with TRBJ2-2; unclear D gene. CDR1 is ENHRY and CDR2 is SYGVKD in the germline V gene. V was pared by 4 bases and J by 4 bases, with 7 bases between. There are 13 residues in the CDR3. The CDR3 region is CAISGGFTGELFF. The CDR3 DNA follows: TGTGCCATCAGTGGAGGTTTCACCGGGGAGCTGTTTTTT.

The rearrangement joins TRBV30 to TRBJ1-1; 8 bases are a match to TRBD1. V was pared by 3 bases and J by 3 bases, with 6 bases of the junction left unmatched. CDR3 length: 14 amino acids. CDR1 is GTSNPN and CDR2 is SVGIG in the germline V gene (reference sequence). In DNA form, the CDR3 reads TGTGCCTGGAGGCCGGGACAGGCCTACACTGAAGCTTTCTTT. This translates into CAWRPGQAYTEAFF.

V and J are TRBV27 and TRBJ1-2; D might be TRBD1 (5 bases). V was shortened by 5 bases and J by 8 bases, with 15 bases between the two germline ends. CDR1 and CDR2 (germline): MNHEY, SMNVEV (reference sequence). The CDR3 totals 13 residues. As DNA, the CDR3 is TGTGCCAGCAGTCGAACAGGTCTGGGAGGCTACACCTTC. Its protein product is CASSRTGLGGYTF.

This chain uses TRBV19 with TRBJ1-5; 8 bases map to TRBD1. After removal of 4 bases from V and 6 bases from J, the junction contained 8 bases not matched to a gene. CDR1 and CDR2 from the germline V gene are LNHDA and SQIVND (reference sequence). CDR3 length: 15 amino acids. Here the CDR3 reads CASSTRTGMTQPQHF. The DNA for the CDR3 is TGTGCCAGTAGTACCAGGACAGGGATGACTCAGCCCCAGCATTTT.

This sequence joins TRBV6-1 and TRBJ1-1; D not certain. CDR3 length: 13 amino acids. V was clipped by 0 bases and J by 2 bases, with 4 bases between them. The germline CDR1 and CDR2 sequences are MNHNS and SASEGT. The CDR3 DNA reads as TGTGCCAGCAGTGAAGCCTTTAACACTGAAGCTTTCTTT. As protein: CASSEAFNTEAFF.

The chain is built from TRBV29-1 and TRBJ2-1; 8 bases fit TRBD2. With V trimmed by 3 bases and J by 8 bases, 3 bases remained unmatched. CDR1 and CDR2 (germline): SQVTM, ANQGSEA. The CDR3 runs 12 residues. Here the CDR3 reads CSVEAGGDEQFF. The CDR3 DNA is TGCAGCGTTGAGGCGGGGGGCGATGAGCAGTTCTTC.

V is TRBV10-2 and J is TRBJ1-2, with D perhaps TRBD1 (6 bases). Germline V gene lookup returns CDR1 WSHSY and CDR2 SAAADI. CDR3 length equals 15 residues. V lost 6 bases to trimming and J lost 2 bases, with 16 bases between them. The CDR3 coding sequence is TGCGCCAGCAGACCGGACAGATGGGAAAACTATGGCTACACCTTC. Encoded protein: CASRPDRWENYGYTF.

V gene TRBV30 combines with J gene TRBJ1-1; 7 positions agree with TRBD1. CDR1 is GTSNPN, CDR2 SVGIG, per germline (reference sequence). The V and J ends lost 7 bases and 3 bases, in that order; junction bases with no gene match: 14. The CDR3 runs to 15 residues. DNA for the CDR3: TGTGCCTCCTTCGGGACAGCATCAGGGGACACTGAAGCTTTCTTT. This codes for CASFGTASGDTEAFF.

The CDR3 DNA sequence: TGTGCCAGCAGTCTAGGGGGTTTTAATTCACCCCTCCACTTT. Translating it yields CASSLGGFNSPLHF. The gene calls are TRBV28 and TRBJ1-6; the D gene is possibly TRBD1 (6 bases). CDR1 and CDR2 (germline): MDHEN, SYDVKM. CDR3 length: 14 residues. V lost 5 bases and J lost 6, with 11 bases in between.

The rearrangement links TRBV11-2 to TRBJ1-1; TRBD1 aligns across 8 bases. J gave up 1 base and V 5 bases, and 12 bases lay outside the gene matches. Germline V CDR1 and CDR2: SGHAT, FQNNGV. The CDR3 totals 17 residues. The DNA of the CDR3 is TGTGCCAGCAGCCCTAGATTTAAGACAGGGGAGAACACTGAAGCTTTCTTT. Translation gives CASSPRFKTGENTEAFF.

This chain connects TRBV27 to TRBJ1-5; TRBD1 is a possible D gene (6 bases). The germline V gene encodes CDR1 MNHEY and CDR2 SMNVEV (reference sequence). The CDR3 spans 15 residues. V was shortened by 8 bases and J by 0 bases, with 14 bases between the two germline ends. CDR3: CASGEDSLSNQPQHF. CDR3 nucleotide sequence: TGTGCCAGCGGAGAGGACAGCCTTAGCAATCAGCCCCAGCATTTT.

This clone was observed a handful of times. This chain joins TRBV27 and TRBJ1-6; D is undetermined. The germline V gene encodes CDR1 MNHEY and CDR2 SMNVEV (reference sequence). Trimming pared 6 bases from V and 8 bases from J, leaving 14 bases between. The CDR3 totals 14 residues. The CDR3 protein is CASSGSFLYSPLHF. DNA for the CDR3: TGTGCCAGCAGCGGGAGTTTCCTTTATTCACCCCTCCACTTT.

This clone was counted between two and nine times. The chain has TRBV12-1 and TRBJ1-1; TRBD1 was called by the table and not checked on the DNA. TRBV12-1 is reported as a pseudogene. The CDR3 has 16 amino acids. The chain's CDR3 is CASSFALWTSNTEAFF. DNA of the CDR3: TGTGCCAGCAGCTTTGCGCTTTGGACAAGCAACACTGAAGCTTTCTTT.

CDR3 DNA sequence: TGTGCCAGTAGGCCCAGGGGGCAAGGAGAGACCCAGTACTTC. Protein product: CASRPRGQGETQYF. The J gene is TRBJ2-5, the V gene TRBV19; 8 bases fit TRBD1. This CDR3 region has 14 residues. J was trimmed by 4 bases and V by 6 bases; bases with no gene match: 7. CDR1 is LNHDA and CDR2 is SQIVND in the germline V gene (reference sequence).

CDR3 in DNA: TGTGCCAGTAGTCCCCAAGGACAGGGGGCATACACCGGGGAGCTGTTTTTT. It encodes CASSPQGQGAYTGELFF. J is TRBJ2-2 and V is TRBV19; 11 nucleotides align to TRBD1. The V gene's germline CDR1 is LNHDA and CDR2 SQIVND (reference sequence). J lost 3 bases, V lost 5 bases, and 8 bases had no gene match. The CDR3 is 17 amino acids.

This chain uses TRBV6-5 with TRBJ1-5; D not resolved. V lost 6 bases, J lost 2 bases, and 11 bases lay in between. The CDR3 loop spans 14 amino acids. The V gene's germline CDR1 is MNHEY and CDR2 SVGAGI. The CDR3 is CASRGPGGNQPQHF. CDR3 sequence (DNA): TGTGCCAGCAGAGGCCCCGGGGGCAATCAGCCCCAGCATTTT.

The gene calls are TRBV28 and TRBJ1-5; D is uncertain. Germline loops: CDR1 MDHEN, CDR2 SYDVKM. The CDR3 sequence is 16 residues long. V gave up 7 bases and J gave up 0 bases, with 16 bases separating them. CDR3 bases: TGTGCCAGCACCTCTTTCCAAGCCTTTAGCAATCAGCCCCAGCATTTT. Translation gives CASTSFQAFSNQPQHF.

Only a few counts were recorded for this clone. The rearrangement uses TRBV5-4 and TRBJ2-6; D unresolved. V was clipped by 7 bases and J by 4 bases, with 21 bases between them. Per the germline V gene, CDR1 is SGHNT and CDR2 is YYREEE (reference sequence). CDR3 length: 17 amino acids. The CDR3 DNA follows: TGTGCCAGCCGACACGACCTCACGTTATCCGGGGCCAACGTCCTGACTTTC. Protein product: CASRHDLTLSGANVLTF.

V usage is TRBV5-6 and J usage is TRBJ2-1, with D uncertain. CDR1 SGHDT and CDR2 YYEEEE come from the germline V gene. The CDR3 is 12 amino acids. With 2 bases removed from V and 7 bases from J, the gap between germline ends came to 7 bases. The CDR3, as DNA: TGTGCCAGCAGCTTAGCGATGAATGAGCAGTTCTTC. It translates to CASSLAMNEQFF.